One and the same sample provided the 24 T cell receptor beta chains below, sequenced in a study of identical twins. TCRdb reprocessed the 5' RACE reads via MiXCR and lists one record per CDR3 protein. The sample comprises hundreds of thousands of distinct CDR3 sequences, about 20% of which are singletons, and about 4.3% rests with the top ten. These data were likewise used in another study, on T cells expressing NK-cell markers.

Material: PBMCs. The receptors derive from a woman between 18 and 29 years old in good health.

CDR3: CASSSPTRRGSYNEQFF. CDR3 bases: TGTGCCAGCAGCTCCCCTACGCGGAGGGGCTCCTACAATGAGCAGTTCTTC. This chain links TRBV7-6 with TRBJ2-1; D might be TRBD2 (6 bases). CDR1 is SGHVS and CDR2 is FNYEAQ in the germline V gene. V was pared by 4 bases and J by 0 bases, with 16 bases between. The CDR3 is 17 residues long.

The V and J genes are TRBV20-1 and TRBJ2-1, with 8 nucleotides matching TRBD1. The V segment lost 2 bases and the J segment 5 bases; nucleotides outside the gene matches: 8. The germline V gene encodes CDR1 DFQATT and CDR2 SNEGSKA (reference sequence). This CDR3 is built from 15 residues. In DNA form, the CDR3 reads TGCAGTGCTAGACAGGGGGCATTCCCAAACAATGAGCAGTTCTTC. It is translated as CSARQGAFPNNEQFF.

This clonotype was observed at least ten times. This chain connects TRBV7-9 to TRBJ2-1; D not resolved. This CDR3 is 14 amino acids long. Between the trimmed V and J ends, which lost 5 bases and 4 bases, there was a span of 12 bases. Germline CDR1 and CDR2: SEHNR and FQNEAQ (reference sequence). CDR3 coding DNA: TGTGCCAGCAGCCTGGGTGCGGAATACAATGAGCAGTTCTTC. It codes for CASSLGAEYNEQFF.

V usage is TRBV12-3 or TRBV12-4 and J usage is TRBJ1-3; D remains ambiguous. This CDR3 contains 15 residues. The V end lost 5 bases, the J end lost 0 bases, and 11 bases lay between the germline ends. CDR3 bases: TGTGCCAGCAGTCGGAAAGGCAGCTCTGGAAACACCATATATTTT. Translating gives CASSRKGSSGNTIYF.

This chain joins TRBV6-5 and TRBJ2-7; D perhaps matches TRBD1 (6 bases). V was shortened by 6 bases and J by 9 bases, with 15 bases between the two germline ends. The CDR3 is 12 residues long. Germline CDR1 reads MNHEY; CDR2 reads SVGAGI. CDR3 coding DNA: TGTGCCAGCAGCCGTACAGGGTTGGTGCAGTACTTC. Its protein is CASSRTGLVQYF.

A note on this clonotype: Germline is not matched at one junction end, which may reflect a read error. The CDR3 bases are TGTACCAGCAGTTGGCGGGGGGGCATCACAGATACGCAGTATTTT. It encodes CTSSWRGGITDTQYF. V usage is TRBV12-3 or TRBV12-4 and J usage is TRBJ2-3, with TRBD2 matching over 9 bases. This CDR3 has 15 residues.

V usage is TRBV4-3 and J usage is TRBJ2-2; D might be TRBD1 (5 bases). CDR1 and CDR2 from the germline V gene are LGHNA and YSLEER. V gave up 0 bases and J gave up 4 bases, with 9 bases separating them. This CDR3 region has 15 residues. This CDR3 reads CASSQELTATGELFF. In nucleotides, the CDR3 is TGCGCCAGCAGCCAAGAGTTGACAGCCACCGGGGAGCTGTTTTTT.

The rearrangement links TRBV7-3 to TRBJ2-3; D unresolved. Trimming pared 2 bases from V and 2 bases from J, leaving 11 bases between. Germline CDR1 is SGHTA and CDR2 is FQGTGA. The CDR3 is 15 residues long. CDR3 DNA: TGTGCCAGCAGCTTAGATGGCGGAGCCACAGATACGCAGTATTTT. It translates to CASSLDGGATDTQYF. The variable domain in full, completed from reference TRBV7-3 and TRBJ2-3, reads GAGVSQTPSNKVTEKGKYVELRCDPISGHTALYWYRQSLGQGPEFLIYFQGTGAADDSGLPNDRFFAVRPEGSVSTLKIQRTERGDSAVYLCASSLDGGATDTQYFGPGTRLTVL.

The chain joins TRBV15 to TRBJ1-5, with D unclear. The CDR3 contains 13 residues. V lost 0 bases and J 6 bases, leaving 6 bases between the germline ends. Per germline, CDR1 LNHNV and CDR2 YYDKDF (reference sequence). CDR3 in DNA: TGTGCCACCAGCAGAGAACCGCCTCAGCCCCAGCATTTT. This gives the protein CATSREPPQPQHF. Supplemented by reference TRBV15 and TRBJ1-5, the full variable domain reads DAMVIQNPRYQVTQFGKPVTLSCSQTLNHNVMYWYQQKSSQAPKLLFHYYDKDFNNEADTPDNFQSRRPNTSFCFLDIRSPGLGDTAMYLCATSREPPQPQHFGDGTRLSIL.

This clonotype has a handful of counts. The gene calls are TRBV5-5 and TRBJ1-1, with D maybe TRBD1 (5 bases). The CDR3 is 15 residues long. The ends were cut back, 0 bases at V and 11 bases at J, with 20 bases in the middle. CDR1 is SGHKS, CDR2 YYEKEE, per germline (reference sequence). The CDR3 nucleotides are TGTGCCAGCAGCTTGGCCGGGGGGATCAGACTTGAGGCTTTCTTT. Translation gives CASSLAGGIRLEAFF.

This clonotype was picked up a small number of times. The V and J genes are TRBV20-1 and TRBJ2-3; 7 bases are shared with TRBD2. V lost 6 bases, J lost 4 bases, and 13 bases stayed unmatched. This CDR3 spans 15 amino acids. Germline V CDR1 and CDR2: DFQATT, SNEGSKA (reference sequence). For the CDR3, the DNA is TGCAGTGCAGTAGATGGGAGGGCGGTTCCAGATACGCAGTATTTT. Translated, it gives CSAVDGRAVPDTQYF.

This clonotype showed up many times. The chain is built from TRBV5-1 and TRBJ2-1; the D is unclear. Trimming cost V 1 base and J 6 bases, with 5 bases left between them. This CDR3 contains 12 residues. Germline V gene sequence: CDR1 SGHRS, CDR2 YFSETQ. The CDR3 is CASSLPSNEQFF. The CDR3, as DNA: TGCGCCAGCAGCTTGCCTAGCAATGAGCAGTTCTTC.

The chain combines TRBV7-9 with TRBJ2-2; D ambiguous. V was pared by 4 bases and J by 2 bases, with 8 bases between. The V gene's germline CDR1 is SEHNR and CDR2 FQNEAQ (reference sequence). The CDR3 consists of 14 residues. The CDR3: CASSYHVNTGELFF. The DNA for the CDR3 is TGTGCCAGCAGCTACCACGTAAACACCGGGGAGCTGTTTTTT.

The chain combines TRBV20-1 with TRBJ2-1; D uncertain. In germline, CDR1 is DFQATT, CDR2 SNEGSKA (reference sequence). The CDR3 covers 12 residues. V lost 6 bases and J 6 bases, leaving 12 bases between the germline ends. The CDR3, as DNA: TGCAGTGCGCTAACCCAATCCAATGAGCAGTTCTTC. It codes for CSALTQSNEQFF.

The chain combines TRBV20-1 with TRBJ1-2; 7 bases are a match to TRBD1. This CDR3 spans 13 amino acids. Trimming at V came to 4 bases and at J to 4 bases, leaving 6 bases not matched to a gene. CDR1 DFQATT and CDR2 SNEGSKA come from the germline V gene (reference sequence). DNA of the CDR3: TGCAGTGCTATCACTCAGGGGGTCTATGGCTACACCTTC. It is translated as CSAITQGVYGYTF.

This clonotype appeared a few times. One base away lies a much larger clone, so this may be a sequencing read error. The chain uses TRBV9 and TRBJ1-1; D gene uncertain. Germline loops: CDR1 SGDLS, CDR2 YYNGEE. V lost 0 bases, J lost 0 bases, and 3 bases lay in between. The CDR3 sequence is 13 residues long. Written as DNA, the CDR3 is TGTGCCAGCAGCGTAGAGGTGAACACTGAAGCTTTCTTT. Translating gives CASSVEVNTEAFF. The full variable domain, with the rest looked up from reference TRBV9 and TRBJ1-1, is DSGVTQTPKHLITATGQRVTLRCSPRSGDLSVYWYQQSLDQGLQFLIQYYNGEERAKGNILERFSAQQFPDLHSELNLSSLELGDSALYFCASSVEVNTEAFFGQGTRLTVV.

The CDR3 nucleotides read TGCGCCAGCAGCTCTGCGGGGGCCGATACGCAGTATTTT. Protein product: CASSSAGADTQYF. This chain connects TRBV5-1 to TRBJ2-3; tentative D call: TRBD2 (7 bases). Per germline, CDR1 SGHRS and CDR2 YFSETQ. V was pared by 3 bases and J by 6 bases, with 11 bases between. The CDR3 runs to 13 residues.

Only one count was recorded for this clonotype. J is TRBJ2-1 and V is TRBV19, with a tentative D call TRBD2 (6 bases). The CDR3 loop spans 13 amino acids. V lost 7 bases, J lost 4 bases, and 11 bases lay in between. Germline V gene sequence: CDR1 LNHDA, CDR2 SQIVND (reference sequence). The CDR3 DNA reads as TGTGCCAGTACAGCGGGTGATTACAATGAGCAGTTCTTC. Translating gives CASTAGDYNEQFF.

This clonotype was found many times. This chain connects TRBV12-3 or TRBV12-4 to TRBJ2-7; the D gene is possibly TRBD2 (5 bases). This CDR3 spans 12 amino acids. V lost 3 bases to trimming and J lost 7 bases, with 10 bases between them. CDR3 loop: CASSFEGAEQYF. As DNA, the CDR3 is TGTGCCAGCAGTTTCGAGGGAGCGGAGCAGTACTTC.

With regard to this clonotype: This clone may be a read error of a much larger clone one base away. The V call is TRBV6-1, the J call TRBJ2-3; 8 positions match TRBD2. From germline, CDR1 is MNHNS and CDR2 SASEGT. The length of the CDR3 is 15 residues. V was pared by 11 bases and J by 3 bases, with 13 bases of the junction left unmatched. This chain's CDR3 is CAGRETGGETDTQYF. CDR3 sequence (DNA): TGTGCCGGTCGCGAAACGGGAGGGGAGACAGATACGCAGTATTTT.

This chain uses TRBV10-1 with TRBJ2-1; 11 bases fit TRBD2. The germline CDR1 and CDR2 sequences are WNHNN and SYGVQD (reference sequence). This CDR3 is 14 amino acids long. J lost 10 bases, V lost 2 bases, and 4 bases had no gene match. CDR3 bases: TGCGCCAGCAGTGAGACTAGCGGGAGACGGGAGCAGTTCTTC. Translated: CASSETSGRREQFF.

The rearrangement links TRBV7-8 to TRBJ2-3, with 7 bases fitting TRBD1. The CDR3 length is 16 residues. Germline V CDR1 and CDR2: SGHVS, FQNEAQ. V dropped 1 base and J dropped 4; count of bases not matched to a gene: 8. CDR3 loop: CASSLGPRGSPDTQYF. DNA of the CDR3: TGTGCCAGCAGCTTAGGACCCAGGGGGTCCCCAGATACGCAGTATTTT.

The chain couples TRBV12-3 or TRBV12-4 to TRBJ2-2; the D gene is possibly TRBD2 (6 bases). Trimming pared 4 bases from V and 3 bases from J, leaving 12 bases between. CDR3 length: 15 residues. CDR3 amino acids: CASSSGERYTGELFF. CDR3 DNA sequence: TGTGCCAGCAGTTCGGGGGAGAGGTACACCGGGGAGCTGTTTTTT.

This chain links TRBV20-1 with TRBJ1-1; D is uncertain. With 2 bases removed from V and 3 bases from J, the gap between germline ends came to 4 bases. The germline CDR1 and CDR2 sequences are DFQATT and SNEGSKA (reference sequence). The CDR3 loop spans 11 amino acids. The CDR3 here is CSARSDTEAFF. CDR3 in DNA: TGCAGTGCTAGATCCGACACTGAAGCTTTCTTT.